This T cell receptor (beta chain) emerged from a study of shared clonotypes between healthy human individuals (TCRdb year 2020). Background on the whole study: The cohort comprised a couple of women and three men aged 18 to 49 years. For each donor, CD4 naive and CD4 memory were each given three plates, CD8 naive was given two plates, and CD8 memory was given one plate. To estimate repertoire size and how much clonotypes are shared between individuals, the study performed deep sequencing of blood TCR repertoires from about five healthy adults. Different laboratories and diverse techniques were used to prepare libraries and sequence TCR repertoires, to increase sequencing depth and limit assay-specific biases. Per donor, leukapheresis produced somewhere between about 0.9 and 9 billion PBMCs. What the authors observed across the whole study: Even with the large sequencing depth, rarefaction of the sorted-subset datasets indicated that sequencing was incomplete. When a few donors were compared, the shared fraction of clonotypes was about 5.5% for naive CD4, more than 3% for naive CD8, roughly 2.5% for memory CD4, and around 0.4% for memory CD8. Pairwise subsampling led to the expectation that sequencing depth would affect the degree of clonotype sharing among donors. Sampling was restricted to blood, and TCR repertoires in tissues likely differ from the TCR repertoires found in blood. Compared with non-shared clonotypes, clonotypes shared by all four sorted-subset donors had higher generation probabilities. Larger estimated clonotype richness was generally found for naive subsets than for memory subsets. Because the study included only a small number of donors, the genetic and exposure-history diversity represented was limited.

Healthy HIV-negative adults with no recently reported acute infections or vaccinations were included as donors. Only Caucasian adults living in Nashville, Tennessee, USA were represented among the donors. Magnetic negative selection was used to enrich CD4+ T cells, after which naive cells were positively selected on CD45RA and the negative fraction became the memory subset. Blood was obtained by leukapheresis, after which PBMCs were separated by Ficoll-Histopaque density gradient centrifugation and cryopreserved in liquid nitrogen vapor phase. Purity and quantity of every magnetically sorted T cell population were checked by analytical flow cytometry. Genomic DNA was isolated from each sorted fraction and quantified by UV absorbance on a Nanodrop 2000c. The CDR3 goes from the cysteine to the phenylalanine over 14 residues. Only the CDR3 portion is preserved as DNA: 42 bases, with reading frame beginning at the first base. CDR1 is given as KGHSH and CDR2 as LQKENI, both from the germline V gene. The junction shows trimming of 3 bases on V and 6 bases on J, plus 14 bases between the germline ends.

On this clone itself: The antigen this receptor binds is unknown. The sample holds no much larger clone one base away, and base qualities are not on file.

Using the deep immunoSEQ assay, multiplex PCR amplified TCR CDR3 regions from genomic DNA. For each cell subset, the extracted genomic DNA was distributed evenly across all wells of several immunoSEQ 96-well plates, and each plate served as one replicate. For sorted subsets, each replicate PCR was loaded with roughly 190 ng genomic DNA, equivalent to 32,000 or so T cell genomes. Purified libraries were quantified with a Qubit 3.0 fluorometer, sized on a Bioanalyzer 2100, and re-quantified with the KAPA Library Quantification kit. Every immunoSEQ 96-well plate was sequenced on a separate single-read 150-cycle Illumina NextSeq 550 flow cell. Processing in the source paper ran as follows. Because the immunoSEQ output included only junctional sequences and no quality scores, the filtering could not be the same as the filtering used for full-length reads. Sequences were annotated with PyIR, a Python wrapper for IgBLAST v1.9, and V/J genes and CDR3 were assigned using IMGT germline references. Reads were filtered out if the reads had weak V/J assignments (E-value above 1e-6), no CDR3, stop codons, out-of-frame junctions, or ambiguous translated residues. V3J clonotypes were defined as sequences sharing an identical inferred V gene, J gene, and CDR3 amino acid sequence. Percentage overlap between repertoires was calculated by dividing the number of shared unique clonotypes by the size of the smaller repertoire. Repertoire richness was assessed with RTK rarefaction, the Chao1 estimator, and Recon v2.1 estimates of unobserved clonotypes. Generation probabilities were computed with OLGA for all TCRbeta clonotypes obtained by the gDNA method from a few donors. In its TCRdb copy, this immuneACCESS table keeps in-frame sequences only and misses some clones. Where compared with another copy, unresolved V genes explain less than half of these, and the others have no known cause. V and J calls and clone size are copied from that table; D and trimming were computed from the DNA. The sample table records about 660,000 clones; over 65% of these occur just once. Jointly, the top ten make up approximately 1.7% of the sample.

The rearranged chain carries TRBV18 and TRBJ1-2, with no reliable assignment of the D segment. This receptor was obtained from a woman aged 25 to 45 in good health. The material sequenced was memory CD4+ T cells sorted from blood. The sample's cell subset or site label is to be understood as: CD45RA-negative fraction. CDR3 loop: CASSPSREVDGYTF. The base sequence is TGTGCCAGCTCACCGTCCCGGGAGGTGGATGGCTACACCTTC.